Shown below are 13 T cell receptor beta chains from a single sample sequenced in a study of cytomegalovirus exposure and HLA in healthy donors. TCRdb's copy holds only in-frame clones and misses some; the assay was immunoSEQ multiplex PCR. The repertoire includes over 200,000 clones, around four fifths of them detected once, and roughly 6% sits in the top ten. The sample consisted of PBMCs. The receptor source for this set is a woman aged 18-29 years in good health and CMV-seronegative.

The CDR3 reads CASSLQESSHEQYF. CDR3 coding DNA: TGTGCCAGCAGTTTACAGGAGTCGAGCCACGAGCAGTACTTC. The chain is built from TRBV28 and TRBJ2-7, with D hard to call. The CDR3 runs to 14 residues. CDR1 and CDR2 (germline): MDHEN, SYDVKM. The V end was cut by 2 bases, the J end by 5 bases, with 13 bases between. Full variable domain (outside the CDR3, taken from reference TRBV28 and TRBJ2-7): DVKVTQSSRYLVKRTGEKVFLECVQDMDHENMFWYRQDPGLGLRLIYFSYDVKMKEKGDIPEGYSVSREKKERFSLILESASTNQTSMYLCASSLQESSHEQYFGPGTRLTVT.

The V and J genes are TRBV30 and TRBJ2-3, with TRBD1 matching over 10 bases. Germline CDR1 reads GTSNPN; CDR2 reads SVGIG (reference sequence). This CDR3 contains 14 residues. The J segment lost 3 bases and the V segment lost 2 bases, leaving 2 bases of the junction unmatched. In DNA, the CDR3 is TGTGCCTGGAGTAGGGGACAGGGGACAGATACGCAGTATTTT. This translates into CAWSRGQGTDTQYF.

CDR3 loop: CASSQGGTGITEAFF. The CDR3 bases are TGTGCCAGCAGCCAGGGGGGGACAGGGATCACTGAAGCTTTCTTT. The genes are TRBV4-2 and TRBJ1-1, with 9 bases fitting TRBD1. Germline CDR1 and CDR2: LGHNA and YNFKEQ. Unmatched junction bases numbered 6, after V lost 3 bases and J lost 4 bases. CDR3 length equals 15 residues.

This rearrangement joins TRBV2 to TRBJ2-7, with D tentatively TRBD1 (5 bases). Germline CDR1 reads SNHLY; CDR2 reads FYNNEI. This CDR3 has 15 residues. Trimming took off 6 bases at V and 2 bases at J, with 17 bases between the two ends. CDR3 loop: CASSYSGQAPYEQYF. The CDR3 bases are TGTGCCAGCAGCTACTCCGGACAAGCCCCCTACGAGCAGTACTTC.

The chain is built from TRBV29-1 and TRBJ2-7; D could derive from TRBD1 or TRBD2 (6 bases each). CDR3 length equals 13 residues. Germline V gene data show CDR1 as SQVTM and CDR2 as ANQGSEA. Trimming stripped 3 bases from V and 0 bases from J, with 9 bases between. The chain's CDR3 is CSVERDNSYEQYF. In DNA, the CDR3 is TGCAGCGTTGAGCGGGACAACTCCTACGAGCAGTACTTC.

The V gene is TRBV4-1, the J gene TRBJ2-7; D could derive from TRBD1 or TRBD2 (5 bases each). The CDR3 sequence is 16 residues long. Germline V lookup: CDR1 MGHRA, CDR2 YSYEKL. Trimming left V 3 bases short and J 5 bases short, with 20 bases between. This CDR3 is CASSHLNSRGVHEQYF. The DNA of the CDR3 is TGCGCCAGCAGCCACCTAAATTCCCGAGGGGTTCACGAGCAGTACTTC.

The CDR3 sequence: CASGPLRAEQYF. The CDR3 DNA sequence: TGTGCCAGCGGACCCCTCCGAGCAGAGCAGTACTTC. The chain links TRBV28 to TRBJ2-7; D is unclear. Germline CDR1 is MDHEN and CDR2 is SYDVKM. V dropped 8 bases and J dropped 7 bases, with 15 bases sitting between them. This CDR3 has 12 residues.

This rearrangement joins TRBV9 to TRBJ2-5; D remains unclear. V lost 3 bases to trimming and J lost 1 base, with 7 bases between them. CDR1 is SGDLS and CDR2 is YYNGEE in the germline V gene. This CDR3 has 13 amino acids. DNA for the CDR3: TGTGCCAGCAGCGCCAGGCCCCAAGAGACCCAGTACTTC. Its translation: CASSARPQETQYF.

This sequence joins TRBV5-6 and TRBJ2-5; D is possibly TRBD1 (6 bases). The V gene's germline CDR1 is SGHDT and CDR2 YYEEEE. The CDR3 length is 14 residues. Trimming cost V 4 bases and J 1 base, with 11 bases left between them. CDR3 amino acids: CASSRGQLQETQYF. The CDR3 nucleotides read TGTGCCAGCAGCCGCGGACAGCTCCAAGAGACCCAGTACTTC.

The chain is built from TRBV30 and TRBJ1-4; 8 nucleotides match TRBD1. The CDR3 has 15 amino acids. CDR1 GTSNPN and CDR2 SVGIG come from the germline V gene (reference sequence). The V gene end was trimmed by 4 bases and the J gene end by 5 bases; junction bases not matched to a gene: 9. CDR3 in amino acids: CAWNNLHRGNEKLFF. The CDR3 DNA reads TGTGCCTGGAACAATCTCCACAGGGGGAATGAAAAACTGTTTTTT.

This clone turned up a few times. The chain has TRBV19 and TRBJ2-1, with TRBD2 matching 12 bases. The CDR3 spans 15 residues. CDR1 and CDR2 (germline): LNHDA, SQIVND (reference sequence). J gave up 3 bases and V 3 bases, and 0 bases lay outside the gene matches. CDR3 nucleotides: TGTGCCAGTAGTATGACTAGCGGGAGCTACAATGAGCAGTTCTTC. As protein: CASSMTSGSYNEQFF.

The V call is TRBV27, the J call TRBJ2-1; D remains ambiguous. Germline V gives CDR1 MNHEY, CDR2 SMNVEV (reference sequence). V lost 6 bases to trimming and J lost 0 bases, with 12 bases between them. CDR3 length equals 15 residues. The CDR3 sequence: CASSNAPSSYNEQFF. The CDR3 coding sequence is TGTGCCAGCAGCAATGCCCCGAGCTCCTACAATGAGCAGTTCTTC.

The chain is built from TRBV13 and TRBJ2-5; possible D gene TRBD2, 6 bases. Germline V gives CDR1 PRHDT, CDR2 FYEKMQ (reference sequence). The length of the CDR3 is 14 residues. Trimming took 2 bases from V and 8 from J, leaving 15 bases between them. The CDR3 loop is CASSLRSSGSTQYF. Written as DNA, the CDR3 is TGTGCCAGCAGCTTAAGAAGTAGCGGCAGCACCCAGTACTTC. Full variable domain (remainder filled in from reference TRBV13 and TRBJ2-5): AAGVIQSPRHLIKEKRETATLKCYPIPRHDTVYWYQQGPGQDPQFLISFYEKMQSDKGSIPDRFSAQQFSDYHSELNMSSLELGDSALYFCASSLRSSGSTQYFGPGTRLLVL.